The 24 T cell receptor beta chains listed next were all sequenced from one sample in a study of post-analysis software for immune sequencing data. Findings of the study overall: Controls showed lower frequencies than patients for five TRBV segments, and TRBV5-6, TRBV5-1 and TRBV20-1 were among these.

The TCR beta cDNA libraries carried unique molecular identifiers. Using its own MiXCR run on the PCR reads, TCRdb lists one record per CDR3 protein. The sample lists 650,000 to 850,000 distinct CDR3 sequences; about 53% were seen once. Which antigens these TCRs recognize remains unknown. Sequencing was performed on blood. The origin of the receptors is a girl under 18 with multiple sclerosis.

The CDR3 protein is CASSLPRRTFTDTQYF. The CDR3 nucleotides read TGTGCCAGCAGCTTGCCTCGGAGGACATTCACAGATACGCAGTATTTT. The chain has TRBV11-2 and TRBJ2-3, with D possibly called TRBD1 or TRBD2 (5 bases each). The CDR3 contains 16 residues. Germline loops: CDR1 SGHAT, CDR2 FQNNGV. Trimming took 3 bases from V and 2 from J, leaving 15 bases between them.

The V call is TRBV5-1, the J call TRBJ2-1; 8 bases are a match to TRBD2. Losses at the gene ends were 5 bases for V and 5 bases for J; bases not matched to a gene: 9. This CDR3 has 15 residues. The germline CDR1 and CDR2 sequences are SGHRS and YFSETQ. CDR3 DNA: TGCGCCAGCAGTCCCCCCAGCGGGGGACACAATGAGCAGTTCTTC. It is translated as CASSPPSGGHNEQFF.

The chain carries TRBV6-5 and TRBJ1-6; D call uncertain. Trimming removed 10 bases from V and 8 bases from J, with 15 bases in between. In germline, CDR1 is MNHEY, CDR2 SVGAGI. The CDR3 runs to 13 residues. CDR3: CATKAHADSPLHF. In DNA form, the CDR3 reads TGTGCCACCAAGGCCCACGCCGATTCACCCCTCCACTTT.

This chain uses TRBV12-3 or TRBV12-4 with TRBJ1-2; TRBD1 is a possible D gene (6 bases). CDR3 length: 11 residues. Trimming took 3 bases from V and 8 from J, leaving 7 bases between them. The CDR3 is CASSFDRGYTF. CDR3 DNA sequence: TGTGCCAGCAGTTTTGACAGGGGCTACACCTTC.

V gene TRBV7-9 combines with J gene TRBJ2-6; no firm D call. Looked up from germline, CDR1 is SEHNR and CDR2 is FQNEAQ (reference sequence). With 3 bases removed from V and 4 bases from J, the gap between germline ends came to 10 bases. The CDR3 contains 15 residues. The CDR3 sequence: CASSLASPGANVLTF. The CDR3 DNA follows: TGTGCCAGCAGCTTGGCCTCCCCCGGGGCCAACGTCCTGACTTTC.

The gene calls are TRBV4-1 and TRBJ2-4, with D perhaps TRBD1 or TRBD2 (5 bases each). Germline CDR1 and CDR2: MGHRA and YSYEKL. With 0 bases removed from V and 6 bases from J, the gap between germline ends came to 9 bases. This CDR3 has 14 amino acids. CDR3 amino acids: CASSQEGTVNIQYF. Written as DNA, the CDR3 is TGCGCCAGCAGCCAAGAAGGGACGGTAAACATTCAGTACTTC.

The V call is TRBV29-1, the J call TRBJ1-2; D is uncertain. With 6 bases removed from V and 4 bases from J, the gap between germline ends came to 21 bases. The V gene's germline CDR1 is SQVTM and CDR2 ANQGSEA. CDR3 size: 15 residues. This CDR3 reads CSVVHPAPTTYGYTF. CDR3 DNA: TGCAGCGTAGTCCATCCGGCCCCCACCACCTATGGCTACACCTTC. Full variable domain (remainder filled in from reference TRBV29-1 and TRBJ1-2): SAVISQKPSRDICQRGTSLTIQCQVDSQVTMMFWYRQQPGQSLTLIATANQGSEATYESGFVIDKFPISRPNLTFSTLTVSNMSPEDSSIYLCSVVHPAPTTYGYTFGSGTRLTVV.

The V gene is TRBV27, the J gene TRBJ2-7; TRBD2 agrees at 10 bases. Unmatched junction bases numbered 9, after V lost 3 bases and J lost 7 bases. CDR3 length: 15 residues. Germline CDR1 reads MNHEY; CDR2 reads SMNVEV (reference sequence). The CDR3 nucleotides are TGTGCCAGCAGTTTTTCTAGCGGGGGACGTTTTGAGCAGTACTTC. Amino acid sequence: CASSFSSGGRFEQYF.

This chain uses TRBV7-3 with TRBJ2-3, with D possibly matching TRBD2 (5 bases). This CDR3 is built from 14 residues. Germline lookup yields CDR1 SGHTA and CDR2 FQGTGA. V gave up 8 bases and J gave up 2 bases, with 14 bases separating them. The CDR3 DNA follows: TGTGCCAGCGGTTTTCGGGGATCCACAGATACGCAGTATTTT. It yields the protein CASGFRGSTDTQYF.

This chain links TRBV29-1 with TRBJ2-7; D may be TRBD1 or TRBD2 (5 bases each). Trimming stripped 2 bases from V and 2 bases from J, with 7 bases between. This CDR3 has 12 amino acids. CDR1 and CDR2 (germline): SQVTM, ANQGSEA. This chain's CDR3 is CSVEQGPYEQYF. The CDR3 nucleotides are TGCAGCGTTGAACAGGGACCCTACGAGCAGTACTTC.

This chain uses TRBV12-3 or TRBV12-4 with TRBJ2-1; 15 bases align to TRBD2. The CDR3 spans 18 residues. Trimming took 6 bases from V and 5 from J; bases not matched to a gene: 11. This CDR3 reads CASRGTSGGLRGDNEQFF. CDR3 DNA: TGTGCCAGCAGGGGGACTAGCGGGGGGTTGCGTGGGGACAATGAGCAGTTCTTC.

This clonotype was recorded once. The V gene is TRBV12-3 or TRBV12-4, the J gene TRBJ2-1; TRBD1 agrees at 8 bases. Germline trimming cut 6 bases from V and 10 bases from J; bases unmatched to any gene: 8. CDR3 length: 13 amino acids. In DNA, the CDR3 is TGTGCCAGCAGAACCACAGGGGGAGGAGAGCAGTTCTTC. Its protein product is CASRTTGGGEQFF.

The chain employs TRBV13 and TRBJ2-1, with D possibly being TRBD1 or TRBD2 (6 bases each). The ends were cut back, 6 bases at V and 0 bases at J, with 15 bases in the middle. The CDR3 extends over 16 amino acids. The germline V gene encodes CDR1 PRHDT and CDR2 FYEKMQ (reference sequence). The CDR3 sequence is CASSRRGALSYNEQFF. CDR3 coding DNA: TGTGCCAGCAGTCGTAGGGGGGCCCTCTCCTACAATGAGCAGTTCTTC.

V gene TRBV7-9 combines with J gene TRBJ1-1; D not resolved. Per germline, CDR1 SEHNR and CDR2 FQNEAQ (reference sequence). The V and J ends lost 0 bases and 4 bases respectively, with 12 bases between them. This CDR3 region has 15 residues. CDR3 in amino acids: CASSLALGGSTEAFF. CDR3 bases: TGTGCCAGCAGCTTAGCGCTAGGAGGGAGCACTGAAGCTTTCTTT.

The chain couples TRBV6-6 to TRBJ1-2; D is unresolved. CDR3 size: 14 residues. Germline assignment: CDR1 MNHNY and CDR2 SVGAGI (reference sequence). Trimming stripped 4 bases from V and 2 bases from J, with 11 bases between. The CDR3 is CASSSGPINYGYTF. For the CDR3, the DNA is TGTGCCAGCAGTTCCGGACCGATAAACTATGGCTACACCTTC.

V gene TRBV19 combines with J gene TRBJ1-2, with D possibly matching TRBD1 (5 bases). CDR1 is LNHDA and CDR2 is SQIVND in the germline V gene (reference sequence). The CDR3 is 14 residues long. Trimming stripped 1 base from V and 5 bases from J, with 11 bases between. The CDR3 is CASSIGRRDYGYTF. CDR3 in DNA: TGTGCCAGTAGTATAGGGCGCAGGGATTATGGCTACACCTTC.

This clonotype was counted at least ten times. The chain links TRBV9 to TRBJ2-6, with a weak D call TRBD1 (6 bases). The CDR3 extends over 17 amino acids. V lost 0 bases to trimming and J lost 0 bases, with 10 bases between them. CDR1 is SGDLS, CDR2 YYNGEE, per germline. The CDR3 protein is CASSVEDSLSGANVLTF. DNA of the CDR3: TGTGCCAGCAGCGTAGAGGACAGCCTCTCTGGGGCCAACGTCCTGACTTTC. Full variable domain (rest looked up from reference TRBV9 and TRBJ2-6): DSGVTQTPKHLITATGQRVTLRCSPRSGDLSVYWYQQSLDQGLQFLIQYYNGEERAKGNILERFSAQQFPDLHSELNLSSLELGDSALYFCASSVEDSLSGANVLTFGAGSRLTVL.

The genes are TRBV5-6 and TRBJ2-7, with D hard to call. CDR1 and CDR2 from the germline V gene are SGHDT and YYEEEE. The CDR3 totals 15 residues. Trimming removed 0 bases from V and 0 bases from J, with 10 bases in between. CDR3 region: CASSLDGPPSYEQYF. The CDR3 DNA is TGTGCCAGCAGCTTGGACGGGCCCCCCTCCTACGAGCAGTACTTC. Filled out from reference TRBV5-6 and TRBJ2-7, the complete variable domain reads DAGVTQSPTHLIKTRGQQVTLRCSPKSGHDTVSWYQQALGQGPQFIFQYYEEEERQRGNFPDRFSGHQFPNYSSELNVNALLLGDSALYLCASSLDGPPSYEQYFGPGTRLTVT.

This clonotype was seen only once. The CDR3 here is CASSKQGSPAFF. The CDR3 region has the DNA TGTGCCAGCAGTAAACAGGGATCCCCAGCTTTCTTT. The chain has TRBV9 and TRBJ1-1, with D possibly TRBD1 on 6 matching bases. Trimming left V 5 bases short and J 10 bases short, with 15 bases between. Per germline, CDR1 SGDLS and CDR2 YYNGEE. CDR3 length equals 12 residues.

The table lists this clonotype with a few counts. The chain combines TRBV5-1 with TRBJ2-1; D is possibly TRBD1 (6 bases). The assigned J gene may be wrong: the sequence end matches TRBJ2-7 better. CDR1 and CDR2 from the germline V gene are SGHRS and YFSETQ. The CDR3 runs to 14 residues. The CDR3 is CASSSPTHREQQYF. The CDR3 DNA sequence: TGCGCCAGCAGCTCACCAACCCACAGGGAGCAGCAGTACTTC.

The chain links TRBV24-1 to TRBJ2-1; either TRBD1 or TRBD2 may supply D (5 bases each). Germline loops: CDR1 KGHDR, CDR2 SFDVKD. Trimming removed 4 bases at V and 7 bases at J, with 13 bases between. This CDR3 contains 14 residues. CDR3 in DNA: TGTGCCACCAGTGACGGAACTAGGGGTAATGAGCAGTTCTTC. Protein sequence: CATSDGTRGNEQFF.

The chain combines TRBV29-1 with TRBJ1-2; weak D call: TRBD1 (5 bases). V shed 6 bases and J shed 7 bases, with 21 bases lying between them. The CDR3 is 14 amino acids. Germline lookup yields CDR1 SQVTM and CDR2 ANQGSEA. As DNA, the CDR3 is TGCAGCGTGGGGACTGTTGCTGGGATCTCTGGCTACACCTTC. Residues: CSVGTVAGISGYTF.

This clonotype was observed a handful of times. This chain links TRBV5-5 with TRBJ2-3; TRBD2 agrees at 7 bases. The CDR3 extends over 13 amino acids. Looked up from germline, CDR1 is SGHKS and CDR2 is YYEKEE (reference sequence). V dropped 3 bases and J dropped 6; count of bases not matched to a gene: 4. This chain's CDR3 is CASSSLRGDTQYF. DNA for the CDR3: TGTGCCAGCAGCTCGCTGCGGGGGGATACGCAGTATTTT.

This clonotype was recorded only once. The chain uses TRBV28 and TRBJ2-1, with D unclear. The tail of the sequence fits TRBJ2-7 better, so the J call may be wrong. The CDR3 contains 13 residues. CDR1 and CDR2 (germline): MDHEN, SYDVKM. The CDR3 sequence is CASRTSFRFEQYF. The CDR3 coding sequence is TGTGCCAGCAGGACGAGCTTTCGTTTCGAGCAGTACTTC.